This T cell receptor beta chain was recorded in a study of blood T cell repertoires in COVID-19. In the source study's methods: Amplifying reference gene primers gave estimates of nucleated cell counts. Assay: immunoSEQ multiplex PCR; the TCRdb copy retains only in-frame clones and omits some. The V and J calls and clone size are taken from that table; D and trimming were inferred from the DNA. The repertoire holds around 200,000 clones, approximately 80% seen once, with roughly 8.7% in the top ten. The CDR3 extends over 14 amino acids. The trim removed 7 bases at V and 3 bases at J, leaving 6 bases unmatched. CDR1 and CDR2 from the germline V gene are MNHEY and SVGAGI. Ages ranged from roughly 18 to 100 years, with residence in more than 20 US areas. In Cohort 3, a recovered donor had either two negative PCRs, clearance, or symptom resolution.

Sequencing used PBMCs or T cells enriched from blood (not recorded which). The chain links TRBV6-5 to TRBJ1-5; TRBD1 matches 7 bases. The clonotype originates from a man between 40 and 49 years old who had recovered from COVID-19. The CDR3 DNA reads as TGTGCCAGCACTCGGACAGGCTACAATCAGCCCCAGCATTTT. Protein: CASTRTGYNQPQHF.